This TCR beta chain derives from a study of T cells in Graves' hyperthyroidism and ophthalmopathy. Looking at the study overall: The initial diagnosis was the point when peripheral blood was collected, ahead of any treatment. Study results and caveats: In the blood, most expanded thyroid clonotypes above 0.001 appeared as well.

This clonotype was detected ten times or more. Antigen specificity is unknown. The length of the CDR3 is 10 residues. Trimming took 1 base from V and 7 from J, leaving 3 bases between them. Germline CDR1 SGHRS, CDR2 YFSETQ. The cohort's ophthalmopathy patients, a group with duration under 3 months, had a Clinical Activity Score of at least 3 and a NOSPECS grade of at least 4. Authors of the study amplified TCR beta CDR3 regions from RNA transcripts. TCR CDR3 underwent first-round RT-PCR with the HTBI primer set. Via MiXCR, TCRdb re-called the multiplex PCR reads, giving one row per CDR3 protein. In the table there are fewer than 400,000 distinct CDR3 sequences, about an eighth of which are singletons.

The chain recombines TRBV5-1 with TRBJ2-7; D gene uncertain. The receptor was derived from a man aged 50-60 years with Graves' ophthalmopathy. The sample comprised blood. DNA of the CDR3: TGCGCCAGCAGCTTGTCAGAGCAGTACTTC. It yields the protein CASSLSEQYF.